The 3 T cell receptor beta chains below come from one sample, sequenced in a study of glioma-infiltrating T cells. The iRepertoire nested amplicon-rescue multiplex PCR amplified TCR alpha and beta CDR3s from RNA. TCRdb processed the multiplex PCR reads anew with MiXCR; each CDR3 protein has one entry. The sample gives a few hundred thousand distinct CDR3 sequences, around 38% of which show up once; 9.5% to 15% is in the top ten. The sample taken for sequencing was glioma tissue, nonneoplastic brain tissue, or PBMCs (not recorded which). The receptors were sampled from a human donor with low-grade glioma or glioblastoma, undergoing nonglioma brain surgery, or in good health (not recorded which).

The chain carries TRBV6-6 and TRBJ1-2; 11 positions agree with TRBD1. CDR1 MNHNY and CDR2 SVGAGI come from the germline V gene (reference sequence). With 2 bases clipped from V and 7 bases from J, the junction kept 9 bases outside the gene matches. The CDR3 sequence is 16 residues long. The CDR3 nucleotides are TGTGCCAGCAGTTACCTTATGGGGACAGGGGGGACTGGCTACACCTTC. This codes for CASSYLMGTGGTGYTF.

CDR3 residues: CASSIEPGLAGGYEQYF. DNA for the CDR3: TGTGCCAGCAGCATCGAACCGGGACTAGCGGGAGGGTACGAGCAGTACTTC. The gene calls are TRBV7-9 and TRBJ2-7; 16 bases align to TRBD2. Germline trimming cut 5 bases from V and 4 bases from J; bases unmatched to any gene: 8. Germline CDR1 reads SEHNR; CDR2 reads FQNEAQ (reference sequence). This CDR3 contains 17 residues.

V is TRBV20-1 and J is TRBJ2-2, with 7 bases that match TRBD1. CDR1 DFQATT and CDR2 SNEGSKA come from the germline V gene (reference sequence). The CDR3 covers 14 residues. J was trimmed by 3 bases and V by 8 bases; bases with no gene match: 9. In DNA, the CDR3 is TGCAGTACAACGGGACAGCCGTACACCGGGGAGCTGTTTTTT. Its protein is CSTTGQPYTGELFF.